The 20 T cell receptor beta chains below were found in one sample sequenced in a study of tumor-infiltrating lymphocytes in primary liver carcinoma. For each extraction, RNA and DNA were obtained together from about 20-30 mg of unsorted bulk tissue. From about 0.5 ug of total RNA, TCR beta-specific cDNA was reverse-transcribed using a constant-region primer. Researchers made the TCR beta libraries by running three nested multiplex PCR rounds with slightly modified ARM-PCR. Investigators reported that the first two PCR rounds, at around 9 cycles each, used TRBV1-TRBV30 forward primers with a C-beta reverse primer. MiXCR, run by TCRdb on the multiplex PCR reads, gives a single entry per CDR3 protein. This table holds about 84,000 distinct CDR3 sequences, 72% found once. Sequenced sample: liver tumor tissue from sampling region 1. The subset is: tumor region T1, superior pole. The source is a man in his forties with primary liver carcinoma and hepatitis B virus infection.

A word on this clonotype: The germline gene is not matched at one end of the junction; a read error may be the cause. V is TRBV4-1 and J is TRBJ1-1; D is unresolved. Germline assignment: CDR1 MGHRA and CDR2 YSYEKL. The CDR3 totals 12 residues. The CDR3 spells CASSQVASGAFF. The CDR3 DNA follows: TGTGCCAGCAGCCAAGTCGCGAGTGGAGCTTTCTTT.

The V and J genes are TRBV10-2 and TRBJ2-5; D unclear. The CDR3 totals 12 residues. Trimming took off 7 bases at V and 3 bases at J, with 9 bases between the two ends. The V gene's germline CDR1 is WSHSY and CDR2 SAAADI. DNA of the CDR3: TGCGCCAGCAAGAGCGTCAAAGAGACCCAGTACTTC. This sequence encodes CASKSVKETQYF.

The rearrangement joins TRBV11-2 to TRBJ1-4, with a possible D match to TRBD1 (6 bases). The V end was cut by 6 bases, the J end by 6 bases, with 14 bases between. The CDR3 has 14 amino acids. Germline CDR1 SGHAT, CDR2 FQNNGV. CDR3 bases: TGTGCCAGCAGGCTGGGATCAGGGGATGAAAAACTGTTTTTT. Encoded protein: CASRLGSGDEKLFF.

Notes on this clonotype: Being one base from a much bigger clone, this may be a read error. This CDR3 reads CASSLSRDRQNEKLSF. The CDR3 DNA follows: TGTGCCAGCAGCTTATCCCGGGATCGGCAAAATGAAAAACTGTCTTTT. The rearrangement uses TRBV7-8 and TRBJ1-4; D unresolved. The CDR3 totals 16 residues. The germline gives CDR1 SGHVS, CDR2 FQNEAQ.

With regard to this clonotype: Likely a read error: the CDR3 ends without its conserved phenylalanine or tryptophan. The chain recombines TRBV5-1 with TRBJ2-7, with D uncertain. Deletions cut 9 bases from V and 0 bases from J, with 13 bases between. The CDR3 has 13 residues. Germline values: CDR1 SGHRS, CDR2 YFSETQ. CDR3 amino acids: CATRSATSYEQYL. DNA of the CDR3: TGCGCCACCAGGAGCGCTACCTCCTACGAGCAGTACCTC.

The sample holds many counts of this clonotype. The chain combines TRBV19 with TRBJ2-2; D is unclear. The CDR3 runs 13 residues. CDR1 is LNHDA, CDR2 SQIVND, per germline (reference sequence). V lost 6 bases and J lost 6, with 11 bases in between. CDR3 amino acids: CASRVARAGELFF. CDR3 bases: TGTGCCAGTAGGGTAGCTAGAGCCGGGGAGCTGTTTTTT.

Concerning this clonotype itself: A clone one base away is much larger, so this may be a read error. It is likely a read error, because the conserved phenylalanine at the end of the CDR3 is missing. The DNA is left out, because the CDR3 cannot be placed on it with certainty; the CDR3 is given as TCRdb lists it. The chain combines TRBV21-1 with TRBJ2-6; the D call of TRBD1 is as the table states it, not checked on the DNA. TRBV21-1 is termed a pseudogene. The CDR3 is 15 amino acids long, termini counted. CDR3 amino acids: CASTLTGTGANVLTS.

To note about this clonotype: Relative to the germline gene, one junction end is altered; a read error may explain this. This chain links TRBV6-5 with TRBJ2-5; 9 bases align to TRBD1. CDR1 is MNHEY, CDR2 SVGAGI, per germline. The length of the CDR3 is 13 residues. DNA for the CDR3: TGTGACAGCAGGGTGGACAGGGGAGAGATCCAGTACTTC. As protein: CDSRVDRGEIQYF.

There are many counts of this clonotype. This chain links TRBV28 with TRBJ2-1; 12 bases are shared with TRBD1. This CDR3 is 16 amino acids long. Per the germline V gene, CDR1 is MDHEN and CDR2 is SYDVKM. Trimming at V came to 4 bases and at J to 4 bases, leaving 5 bases not matched to a gene. The CDR3 region has the DNA TGTGCCAGCAGTTCGGGACAGGGGGCAGGTTACAATGAGCAGTTCTTC. Residues: CASSSGQGAGYNEQFF.

There are many counts of this clonotype. The chain carries TRBV20-1 and TRBJ2-1; D is unresolved. Deletions cut 6 bases from V and 6 bases from J, with 15 bases between. The CDR3 loop spans 13 amino acids. Germline CDR1 and CDR2: DFQATT and SNEGSKA (reference sequence). CDR3 sequence reads: CSASYVDFNEQFF. The CDR3 DNA reads TGCAGTGCCAGTTATGTTGACTTCAATGAGCAGTTCTTC.

As to this clonotype: The CDR3 does not close with the conserved phenylalanine or tryptophan, likely indicating a read error. The rearrangement joins TRBV11-2 to TRBJ2-7; TRBD1 might be the D (5 bases). Looked up from germline, CDR1 is SGHAT and CDR2 is FQNNGV. The CDR3 is 13 amino acids. V lost 0 bases and J lost 10, with 13 bases in between. Here the CDR3 DNA reads TGTGCCAGCAGCTTAGAAAGGGGCGCCGAACAGTACATC. It specifies CASSLERGAEQYI.

Notes on this clonotype: A junction end diverges from the germline sequence, so it may reflect a read error. The gene calls are TRBV14 and TRBJ2-1; no reliable D call. Germline assignment: CDR1 SGHDN and CDR2 FVKESK. The CDR3 has 12 amino acids. The CDR3 DNA reads TGTACCAGCAGCAGGTTCTACAATGAGCAGTTCTTC. This translates into CTSSRFYNEQFF.

With regard to this clonotype: The junction departs from germline at one end; a sequencing error may be responsible. The chain has TRBV29-1 and TRBJ2-5, with TRBD1 matching over 8 bases. The CDR3 spans 12 residues. Germline CDR1 SQVTM, CDR2 ANQGSEA. The chain's CDR3 is CSPGQGQENQYF. The CDR3 DNA reads TGCAGCCCCGGACAGGGTCAAGAGAACCAGTACTTC.

This clonotype appeared many times. The rearrangement links TRBV6-5 to TRBJ1-5, with TRBD1 matching over 8 bases. Unmatched junction bases numbered 9, after V lost 6 bases and J lost 5 bases. The germline V gene has CDR1 MNHEY and CDR2 SVGAGI. The CDR3 consists of 15 residues. The CDR3 spells CASRDRAGGDQPQHF. The CDR3 nucleotides are TGTGCCAGCAGGGACAGGGCAGGAGGCGATCAGCCCCAGCATTTT.

As regards this clonotype: The final CDR3 position lacks the conserved phenylalanine or tryptophan, pointing to a likely read error. The chain recombines TRBV6-1 with TRBJ1-5; perhaps TRBD1 as D (5 bases). CDR3 size: 18 residues. CDR1 and CDR2 (germline): MNHNS, SASEGT. V dropped 0 bases and J dropped 2 bases, with 17 bases sitting between them. This CDR3 is CASSEAQSRGARNQPQHY. CDR3 sequence (DNA): TGTGCCAGCAGTGAAGCCCAGTCACGGGGCGCGCGCAATCAGCCCCAGCATTAT.

This clonotype was recorded at least ten times. The chain has TRBV6-5 and TRBJ2-7; 10 bases agree with TRBD1. The V gene end was trimmed by 8 bases and the J gene end by 5 bases; junction bases not matched to a gene: 12. The CDR3 runs to 15 residues. Germline CDR1 reads MNHEY; CDR2 reads SVGAGI. Here the CDR3 reads CASRRNPDRGHEQYF. In DNA, the CDR3 is TGTGCCAGCCGCAGGAACCCCGACAGGGGGCACGAGCAGTACTTC.

As to this clonotype: A much bigger clone sits one base away, suggesting this may be a read error. This chain uses TRBV28 with TRBJ1-5, with TRBD1 as a possible D gene (6 bases). Germline loops: CDR1 MDHEN, CDR2 SYDVKM. The V end was cut by 5 bases, the J end by 4 bases, with 9 bases between. The CDR3 contains 13 residues. CDR3 protein: CASSPDRNQPQHF. CDR3 sequence (DNA): TGTGCCAGCAGTCCGGACAGAAATCAGCCCCAGCATTTT.

This clonotype came up once. The CDR3 ends on some other residue instead of the conserved phenylalanine or tryptophan, so this is likely a read error. The DNA is left out, because the CDR3 cannot be placed on it with certainty; the CDR3 is given as TCRdb lists it. V usage is TRBV29-1 and J usage is TRBJ1-1. Germline V gene data show CDR1 as SQVTM and CDR2 as ANQGSEA. The CDR3 has 11 amino acids, counting both end residues. The CDR3 reads CSVIWDVKALL.

CDR3 loop: CARTKDRGLTEAFF. The CDR3 coding sequence is TGTGCCAGGACAAAGGACAGGGGGCTGACTGAAGCTTTCTTT. The chain joins TRBV11-2 to TRBJ1-1; 11 nucleotides agree with TRBD1. Unmatched junction bases numbered 8, after V lost 9 bases and J lost 5 bases. The CDR3 covers 14 residues. CDR1 is SGHAT and CDR2 is FQNNGV in the germline V gene.

This clonotype was recorded once. An end of the junction differs from the germline gene, which may be a read error. This rearrangement joins TRBV11-2 to TRBJ2-7, with 14 bases that match TRBD2. CDR1 SGHAT and CDR2 FQNNGV come from the germline V gene. There are 18 residues in the CDR3. The CDR3, as DNA: TGTGCCGGCAGCTTATCCGTTGGACTAGCGGGAGGAGGGTACGGGCAGTACTTC. Translated, it gives CAGSLSVGLAGGGYGQYF.